This T cell receptor beta chain was observed in a study of blood T cell repertoires in COVID-19. Germline V gene lookup returns CDR1 SGHTA and CDR2 FQGTGA. CDR3 length equals 15 residues. The ends were cut back, 1 base at V and 6 bases at J, with 14 bases in the middle. Produced via immunoSEQ multiplex PCR; TCRdb's table is partial and in-frame only. Of 200,000 to 250,000 clones listed, approximately 80% were seen once; the top ten hold 7.5% to 9%. This receptor was obtained from a woman older than 75 with COVID-19, enrolled during active disease. Sample: peripheral blood. The chain carries TRBV7-3 and TRBJ2-3; possibly TRBD2 for D (6 bases). CDR3 nucleotide sequence: TGTGCCAGCAGCTTAAAACTCATGGGGGGTGATACGCAGTATTTT. This translates into CASSLKLMGGDTQYF.